This TCR beta chain was sequenced in a study of blood T cell repertoires in COVID-19. About the research overall: COVID-19 samples, acute and convalescent, were from the United States, Italy and Spain. From T cells, B-cell-depleted T cells, or PBMCs came the material, which was cDNA or gDNA.

The CDR3 length is 15 residues. Per germline, CDR1 SSHAT and CDR2 FNYEAQ (reference sequence). With regard to this clone: The junction differs from germline at one of its ends, possibly a read error.

Per the authors' pipeline: Estimates of nucleated cell counts were drawn from the amplification of reference gene primers. Libraries were prepared by immunoSEQ multiplex PCR; TCRdb keeps only in-frame clonotypes and omits some of them. V and J calls and clone size come straight from that table; D and trimming were deduced from the DNA. The sample contains about 180,000 clones, approximately 83% of which appear only once. The clonotype was recovered from a man between 60 and 70 years old with acute or convalescent COVID-19. This chain joins TRBV7-7 and TRBJ2-7, with a possible D match to TRBD2 (5 bases). The sequencing sample was made of peripheral blood. CDR3 sequence reads: CASSLAYGETYEQYF. The CDR3 DNA reads TGTGCTAGCAGCTTAGCGTACGGAGAGACCTACGAGCAGTACTTC.